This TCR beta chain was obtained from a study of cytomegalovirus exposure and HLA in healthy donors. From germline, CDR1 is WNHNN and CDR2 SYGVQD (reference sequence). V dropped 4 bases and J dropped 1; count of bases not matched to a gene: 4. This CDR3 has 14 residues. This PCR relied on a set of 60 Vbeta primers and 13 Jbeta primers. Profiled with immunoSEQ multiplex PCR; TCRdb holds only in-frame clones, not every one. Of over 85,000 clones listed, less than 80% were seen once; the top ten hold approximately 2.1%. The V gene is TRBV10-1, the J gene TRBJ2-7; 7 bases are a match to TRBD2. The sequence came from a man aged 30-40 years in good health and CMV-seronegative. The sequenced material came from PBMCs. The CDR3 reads CASSAGGGSYEQYF. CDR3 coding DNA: TGCGCCAGCAGTGCGGGCGGGGGATCCTACGAGCAGTACTTC.